This T cell receptor (beta chain) was found in a study of OX40 agonist ivuxolimab in advanced cancers. TCRdb's table, derived via immunoSEQ multiplex PCR, lists solely in-frame clones and lacks some. The repertoire includes tens of thousands of clones, roughly 80% of them detected once, and 3.9% sits in the top ten. There are 18 residues in the CDR3. Losses at the gene ends were 1 base for V and 4 bases for J; bases not matched to a gene: 9. Per the germline V gene, CDR1 is LNHNV and CDR2 is YYDKDF (reference sequence). The sequences come from CD4+ or CD8+ T cells sorted from blood, collected in a trial of the OX40 agonist ivuxolimab. The gene calls are TRBV15 and TRBJ1-4, with 10 bases aligning to TRBD1. This clonotype was obtained from an adult with an advanced solid tumor such as melanoma, head and neck, liver or kidney cancer. CDR3: CATSRVPPRDRGNEKLFF. The CDR3 DNA reads TGTGCCACCAGCAGAGTACCCCCCCGGGACAGGGGTAATGAAAAACTGTTTTTT.